These 12 T cell receptor beta chains originate from one sample sequenced in a study of shared clonotypes between healthy human individuals. Measured with immunoSEQ multiplex PCR; TCRdb has only the in-frame clones, and not every one. The table has about 2 million clones, about 95% seen once. Naive CD8 cells, CD45RO-negative and positively selected for CCR7, excluded terminally differentiated effector memory CD45RA+ cells. What was sequenced was naive CD8+ T cells sorted from blood. Every receptor here comes from a man aged 18 to 35 in good health.

The chain is built from TRBV30 and TRBJ2-2, with a possible D match to TRBD1 (5 bases). CDR1 is GTSNPN and CDR2 is SVGIG in the germline V gene (reference sequence). This CDR3 is 12 amino acids long. Trimming left V 1 base short and J 9 bases short, with 9 bases between. CDR3 amino acids: CAWSEQAWELFF. The CDR3 DNA sequence: TGTGCCTGGAGTGAACAGGCTTGGGAGCTGTTTTTT.

The J gene is TRBJ2-1, the V gene TRBV6-6; D gene unclear. The CDR3 runs to 15 residues. Germline loops: CDR1 MNHNY, CDR2 SVGAGI (reference sequence). V shed 0 bases and J shed 5 bases, with 11 bases lying between them. CDR3 amino acids: CASSYSFTENNEQFF. The CDR3 DNA follows: TGTGCCAGCAGTTACTCGTTTACAGAAAACAATGAGCAGTTCTTC.

The V and J genes are TRBV4-2 and TRBJ2-5; D gene uncertain. Trimming pared 0 bases from V and 7 bases from J, leaving 0 bases between. Germline V gene lookup returns CDR1 LGHNA and CDR2 YNFKEQ. The CDR3 runs to 10 residues. The CDR3 nucleotides are TGTGCCAGCAGCCAAGAGACCCAGTACTTC. This gives the protein CASSQETQYF.

CDR3: CASSSTVQGRGNEKLFF. For the CDR3, the DNA is TGTGCCAGCAGCTCCACCGTACAGGGGAGGGGTAATGAAAAACTGTTTTTT. The rearrangement joins TRBV7-9 to TRBJ1-4; 7 positions agree with TRBD1. Germline V gene data show CDR1 as SEHNR and CDR2 as FQNEAQ (reference sequence). The CDR3 length is 17 residues. The trim removed 4 bases at V and 4 bases at J, leaving 12 bases unmatched.

This clone was picked up one time. The chain uses TRBV4-2 and TRBJ2-1; D not certain. CDR3 length: 13 amino acids. CDR1 is LGHNA and CDR2 is YNFKEQ in the germline V gene. V gave up 4 bases and J gave up 7 bases, with 11 bases separating them. The CDR3 DNA sequence: TGTGCCAGCAGCCCTCTATATGAGAATGAGCAGTTCTTC. It codes for CASSPLYENEQFF.

In this sample, this clone turned up once. The chain uses TRBV5-8 and TRBJ2-2; 8 nucleotides match TRBD2. Losses at the gene ends were 5 bases for V and 1 base for J; bases not matched to a gene: 7. The CDR3 runs to 16 residues. The germline V gene encodes CDR1 SGHTS and CDR2 YDEGEE. CDR3 in amino acids: CASRVHSGVNTGELFF. CDR3 coding DNA: TGTGCCAGCAGGGTCCATAGCGGGGTGAACACCGGGGAGCTGTTTTTT.

The V and J genes are TRBV4-3 and TRBJ2-2, with 7 bases identical to TRBD1. V dropped 0 bases and J dropped 4; count of bases not matched to a gene: 8. Germline CDR1 LGHNA, CDR2 YSLEER. CDR3 length: 17 amino acids. The CDR3 spells CASSQEITGAVTGELFF. The CDR3, as DNA: TGCGCCAGCAGCCAAGAGATTACAGGGGCCGTCACCGGGGAGCTGTTTTTT.

This chain links TRBV7-6 with TRBJ2-3; 7 bases line up with TRBD2. Germline V lookup: CDR1 SGHVS, CDR2 FNYEAQ. This CDR3 is built from 16 residues. Trimming cost V 1 base and J 2 bases; bases outside gene matches: 6. The CDR3 reads CASSLVPSGPTDTQYF. CDR3 sequence (DNA): TGTGCCAGCAGCTTAGTGCCTAGCGGCCCCACAGATACGCAGTATTTT.

CDR3 DNA sequence: TGTGCCAGCAGCTCCACCCCTGGAAACACCATATATTTT. Its protein product is CASSSTPGNTIYF. V and J are TRBV7-8 and TRBJ1-3; D ambiguous. From germline, CDR1 is SGHVS and CDR2 FQNEAQ. Trimming removed 4 bases at V and 2 bases at J, with 6 bases between. The CDR3 has 13 residues.

The chain couples TRBV19 to TRBJ2-2; D is uncertain. Between the trimmed V and J ends, which lost 0 bases and 0 bases, there was a span of 8 bases. The germline gives CDR1 LNHDA, CDR2 SQIVND (reference sequence). CDR3 length equals 16 residues. The CDR3: CASSIDTSPNTGELFF. CDR3 bases: TGTGCCAGTAGTATAGACACATCGCCGAACACCGGGGAGCTGTTTTTT.

A remark on this clone: This same CDR3 is encoded by further DNA sequences in the sample. The chain combines TRBV6-6 with TRBJ2-7; no definite D call. Germline CDR1 and CDR2: MNHNY and SVGAGI (reference sequence). This CDR3 has 12 amino acids. V lost 5 bases, J lost 3 bases, and 8 bases lay in between. The CDR3 coding sequence is TGTGCCAGCAGTCCTTCGGGCTACGAGCAGTACTTC. The encoded protein is CASSPSGYEQYF.

The chain's CDR3 is CASTDGNTEAFF. For the CDR3, the DNA is TGTGCCAGCACGGACGGGAACACTGAAGCTTTCTTT. The chain combines TRBV19 with TRBJ1-1; D gene unclear. With 9 bases removed from V and 1 base from J, the gap between germline ends came to 9 bases. This CDR3 comprises 12 residues. From germline, CDR1 is LNHDA and CDR2 SQIVND (reference sequence).